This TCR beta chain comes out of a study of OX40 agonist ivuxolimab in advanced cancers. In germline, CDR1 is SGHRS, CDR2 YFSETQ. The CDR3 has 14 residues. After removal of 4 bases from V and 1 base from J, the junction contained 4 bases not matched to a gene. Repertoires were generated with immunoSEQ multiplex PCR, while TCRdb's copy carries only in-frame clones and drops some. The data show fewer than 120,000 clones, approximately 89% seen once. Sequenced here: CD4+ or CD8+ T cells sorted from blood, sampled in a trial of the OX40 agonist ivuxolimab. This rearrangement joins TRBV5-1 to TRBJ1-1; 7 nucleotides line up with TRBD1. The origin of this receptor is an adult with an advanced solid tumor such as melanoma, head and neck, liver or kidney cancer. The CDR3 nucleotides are TGCGCCAGCAGCACAGGGGAAAGGAACACTGAAGCTTTCTTT. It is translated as CASSTGERNTEAFF.